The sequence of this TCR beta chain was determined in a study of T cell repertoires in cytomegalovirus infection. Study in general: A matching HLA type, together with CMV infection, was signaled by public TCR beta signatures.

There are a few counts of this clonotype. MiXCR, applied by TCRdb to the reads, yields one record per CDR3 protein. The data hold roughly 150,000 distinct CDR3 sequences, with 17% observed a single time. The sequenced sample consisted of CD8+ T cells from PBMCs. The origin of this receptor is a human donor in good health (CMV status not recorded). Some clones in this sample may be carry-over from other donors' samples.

CDR3 bases: TGTGCCAGCAGCTTAGGAGAAGGGATGAACACTGAAGCTTTCTTT. Protein: CASSLGEGMNTEAFF. V usage is TRBV7-9 and J usage is TRBJ1-1, with D unclear. V lost 1 base and J 0 bases, leaving 9 bases between the germline ends. The germline gives CDR1 SEHNR, CDR2 FQNEAQ (reference sequence). The CDR3 runs 15 residues.